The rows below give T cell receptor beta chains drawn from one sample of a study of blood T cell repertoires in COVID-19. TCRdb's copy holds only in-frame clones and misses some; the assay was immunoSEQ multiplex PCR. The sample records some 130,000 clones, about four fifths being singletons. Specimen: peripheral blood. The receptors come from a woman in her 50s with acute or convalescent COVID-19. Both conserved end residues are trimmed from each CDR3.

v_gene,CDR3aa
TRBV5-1,ASSLGQGAGWSEAF
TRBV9,ASSSQGAGQPQH
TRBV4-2,ASSQPTLIDTGDTEAF
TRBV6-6,ASSFLALSTDTQY
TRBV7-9,ASSPDRASGYT
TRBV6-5,ASQGYNSPLH
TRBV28,ASSDPGQGRNTIY
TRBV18,ASSPDRTYEQY
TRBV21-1,ASIRDSTTIRANEKLF
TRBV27,ASSYGPPDYGYT
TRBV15,ATSRGGLAVGELF
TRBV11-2,ASSPRTGPRGNTGELF
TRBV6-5,ASSSRPPRVIYEQY
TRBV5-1,ASSAQGAGTEAF